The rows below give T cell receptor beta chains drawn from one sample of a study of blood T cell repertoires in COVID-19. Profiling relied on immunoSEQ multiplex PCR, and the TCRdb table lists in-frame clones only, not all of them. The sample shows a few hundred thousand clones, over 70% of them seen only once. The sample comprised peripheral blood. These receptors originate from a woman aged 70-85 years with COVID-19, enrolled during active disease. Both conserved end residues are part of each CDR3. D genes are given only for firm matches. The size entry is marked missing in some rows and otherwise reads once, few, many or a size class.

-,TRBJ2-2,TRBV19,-,CASSIGGVKGGELFF,TGTGCCAGTAGTATAGGCGGGGTTAAGGGCGGGGAGCTGTTTTTT
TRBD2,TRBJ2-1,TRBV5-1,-,CASSLRLAGDNEQFF,TGCGCCAGCAGTTTACGGCTAGCGGGAGACAATGAGCAGTTCTTC
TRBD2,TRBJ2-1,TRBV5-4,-,CASSSQTSGSGNEQFF,TGTGCCAGCAGCTCCCAGACTAGCGGGAGTGGGAATGAGCAGTTCTTC
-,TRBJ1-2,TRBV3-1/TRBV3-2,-,CASSQGGGYTF,TGTGCCAGCAGCCAAGGAGGGGGCTACACCTTC
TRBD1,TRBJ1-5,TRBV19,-,CASSITGANQPQHF,TGTGCCAGTAGTATAACAGGGGCAAATCAGCCCCAGCATTTT
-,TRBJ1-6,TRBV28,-,CASSLRPDSNSPLHF,TGTGCCAGCAGTTTAAGACCCGACAGTAATTCACCCCTCCACTTT
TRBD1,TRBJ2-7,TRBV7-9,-,CASSPSADRGLEQYF,TGTGCCAGCAGCCCAAGTGCGGACAGGGGTCTCGAGCAGTACTTC
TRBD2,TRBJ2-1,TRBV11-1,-,CASSSGTSGDNEQFF,TGTGCCAGCAGCTCGGGGACTAGCGGCGACAATGAGCAGTTCTTC
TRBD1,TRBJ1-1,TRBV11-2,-,CASSAQGSTEAFF,TGTGCCAGCAGCGCACAGGGGTCTACTGAAGCTTTCTTT
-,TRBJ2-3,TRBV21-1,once,CASSKAHGTSGRMGTDTQYF,TGTGCCAGCAGCAAAGCCCACGGGACTAGCGGGAGAATGGGCACAGATACGCAGTATTTT
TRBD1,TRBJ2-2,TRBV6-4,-,CASSETDRAATGELFF,TGTGCCAGCAGTGAGACGGACAGGGCGGCCACCGGGGAGCTGTTTTTT
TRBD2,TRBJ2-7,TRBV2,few,CASSEALLAGLNEQYF,TGTGCCAGCAGTGAAGCGCTTCTAGCGGGATTAAACGAGCAGTACTTC
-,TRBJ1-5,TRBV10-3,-,CAISEQVDQPQHF,TGTGCCATCAGTGAGCAGGTGGATCAGCCCCAGCATTTT
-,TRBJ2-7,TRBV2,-,CATGGTDYEQYF,TGTGCCACCGGAGGGACAGACTACGAGCAGTACTTC
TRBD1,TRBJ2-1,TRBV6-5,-,CASRTGGASYNEQFF,TGTGCCAGCAGGACAGGGGGCGCATCCTACAATGAGCAGTTCTTC
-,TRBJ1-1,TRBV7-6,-,CASSLAGAQGEAFF,TGTGCCAGCAGCTTAGCGGGGGCGCAGGGTGAAGCTTTCTTT
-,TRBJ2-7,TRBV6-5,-,CASSPGRYEQYF,TGTGCCAGCAGCCCAGGGCGGTACGAGCAGTACTTC
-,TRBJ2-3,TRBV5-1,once,CASRDTSSTDTQYF,TGCGCCAGCAGGGATACTAGCAGCACAGATACGCAGTATTTT
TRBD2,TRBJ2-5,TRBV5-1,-,CASSSRLAGGQETQYF,TGCGCCAGCAGCTCAAGACTAGCGGGAGGGCAAGAGACCCAGTACTTC
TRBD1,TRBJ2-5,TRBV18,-,CASSPAGQAVETQYF,TGTGCCAGCTCACCAGCGGGACAGGCGGTAGAGACCCAGTACTTC
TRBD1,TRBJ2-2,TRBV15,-,CATSRTGAGELFF,TGTGCCACCAGCAGGACAGGGGCCGGGGAGCTGTTTTTT
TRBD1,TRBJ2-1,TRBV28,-,CASSKNRGNNEQFF,TGTGCCAGCAGTAAAAACAGGGGGAACAATGAGCAGTTCTTC
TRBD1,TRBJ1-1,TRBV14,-,CASSQVGTGGVTEAFF,TGTGCCAGCAGCCAAGTGGGCACAGGGGGCGTCACTGAAGCTTTCTTT
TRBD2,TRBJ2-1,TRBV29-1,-,CSVVLAGGGYNEQFF,TGCAGCGTCGTACTAGCGGGAGGCGGTTACAATGAGCAGTTCTTC
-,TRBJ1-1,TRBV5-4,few,CASSLQNTEAFF,TGTGCCAGCAGCTTGCAGAACACTGAAGCTTTCTTT
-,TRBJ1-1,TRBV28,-,CATSRGVSTEAFF,TGTGCCACCTCCCGGGGGGTGAGCACTGAAGCTTTCTTT
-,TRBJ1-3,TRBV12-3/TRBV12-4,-,CASSGITGNTIYF,TGTGCCAGCAGCGGGATTACTGGAAACACCATATATTTT
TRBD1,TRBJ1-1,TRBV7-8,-,CASRLGTGTMNTEAFF,TGTGCCAGCAGGCTTGGGACAGGGACAATGAACACTGAAGCTTTCTTT
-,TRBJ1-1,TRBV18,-,CASSSGTGENTEAFF,TGTGCCAGCTCCTCCGGGACGGGAGAGAACACTGAAGCTTTCTTT
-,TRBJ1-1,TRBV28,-,CASSRVWGAEAFF,TGTGCCAGCAGCCGGGTTTGGGGGGCTGAAGCTTTCTTT
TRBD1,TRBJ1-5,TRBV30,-,CAWSLTRDSDQPQHF,TGTGCCTGGAGTCTCACCCGGGACAGTGATCAGCCCCAGCATTTT
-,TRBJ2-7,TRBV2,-,CASSGYEQYF,TGTGCCAGCAGCGGTTACGAGCAGTACTTC